The present entry profiles one T cell receptor beta chain with its context. From unsorted bulk tissue weighing about 17-30 mg, DNA and RNA were co-extracted. This sample was taken from a study of tumor-infiltrating lymphocytes in primary liver carcinoma. Germline V gene lookup returns CDR1 SGDLS and CDR2 YYNGEE. The CDR3 is made up of 16 amino acids. The V segment lost 7 bases and the J segment 0 bases; nucleotides outside the gene matches: 7. From around 500 ng of total RNA, TCR beta-specific cDNA was reverse-transcribed using a constant-region primer. ARM-PCR was slightly modified, and three nested multiplex PCR rounds with it gave rise to the TCR beta libraries. TRBV1-TRBV30 forward and Cbeta reverse primers drove the first two roughly 9-cycle rounds. TCRdb re-derived calls from the multiplex PCR reads in MiXCR, one entry per CDR3 protein. The data hold 99,000 or so distinct CDR3 sequences, with over 55% observed a single time.

This receptor was identified in a woman aged 60-70 years with primary liver carcinoma and hepatitis B virus infection. Input material: liver tumor tissue from sampling region 5. Documented subset: tumor region T5, tumor centre. The chain carries TRBV9 and TRBJ2-2, with 9 nucleotides matching TRBD1. The CDR3 region is CASGPRTGANTGELFF. The CDR3 coding sequence is TGTGCCAGCGGCCCCCGGACAGGGGCGAACACCGGGGAGCTGTTTTTT.